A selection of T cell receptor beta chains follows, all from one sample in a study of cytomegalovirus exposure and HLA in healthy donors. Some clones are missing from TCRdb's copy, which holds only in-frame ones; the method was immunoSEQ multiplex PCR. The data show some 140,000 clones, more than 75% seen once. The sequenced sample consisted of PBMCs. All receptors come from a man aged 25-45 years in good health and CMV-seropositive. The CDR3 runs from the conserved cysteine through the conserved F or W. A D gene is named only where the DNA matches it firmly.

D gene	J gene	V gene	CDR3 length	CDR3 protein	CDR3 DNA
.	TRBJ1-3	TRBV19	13	CASNSYSGNTIYF	TGTGCCAGTAACAGTTACTCTGGAAACACCATATATTTT
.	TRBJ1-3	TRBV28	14	CASSSLSSGNTIYF	TGTGCCAGCAGTTCTCTGAGCTCTGGAAACACCATATATTTT
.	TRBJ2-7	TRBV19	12	CASSIVSGEQYF	TGTGCCAGTAGTATAGTGTCCGGCGAGCAGTACTTC
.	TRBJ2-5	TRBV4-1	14	CASSQAVVVETQYF	TGCGCCAGCAGCCAAGCAGTGGTGGTGGAGACCCAGTACTTC
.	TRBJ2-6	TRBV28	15	CASRGGNSGANVLTF	TGTGCCAGCAGAGGGGGAAACTCTGGGGCCAACGTCCTGACTTTC
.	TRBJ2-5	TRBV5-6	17	CASSLAMASFSQETQYF	TGTGCCAGCAGCTTGGCAATGGCTAGCTTTTCCCAAGAGACCCAGTACTTC
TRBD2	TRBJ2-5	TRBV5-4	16	CASSPGGLAGKETQYF	TGTGCCAGCAGCCCGGGCGGACTAGCGGGAAAAGAGACCCAGTACTTC
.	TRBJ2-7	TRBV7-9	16	CASSLVGTLPRYEQYF	TGTGCCAGCAGCTTAGTCGGTACTCTCCCTCGTTACGAGCAGTACTTC
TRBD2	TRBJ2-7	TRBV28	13	CASRTSGSYEQYF	TGTGCCAGCAGAACTAGCGGGAGCTACGAGCAGTACTTC
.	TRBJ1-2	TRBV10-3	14	CAISEDALGYGYTF	TGTGCCATCAGTGAGGATGCCCTAGGCTATGGCTACACCTTC
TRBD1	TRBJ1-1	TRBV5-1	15	CASSFETGANTEAFF	TGCGCCAGCAGTTTCGAGACAGGGGCGAACACTGAAGCTTTCTTT
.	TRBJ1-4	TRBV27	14	CASSLGAGNEKLFF	TGTGCCAGCAGTTTAGGGGCAGGGAATGAAAAACTGTTTTTT
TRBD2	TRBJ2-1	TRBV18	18	CASSPYGATSGDYNEQFF	TGTGCCAGCTCACCTTACGGGGCGACTAGCGGGGACTACAATGAGCAGTTCTTC
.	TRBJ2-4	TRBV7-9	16	CASSLDNALAKNIRYF	TGTGCCAGCAGCTTAGACAACGCTCTAGCCAAAAACATTCGGTACTTC
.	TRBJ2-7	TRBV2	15	CASSEDSSTPREQYF	TGTGCCAGCAGTGAGGACTCGAGTACTCCCCGGGAGCAGTACTTC
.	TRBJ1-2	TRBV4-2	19	CASSQEGDGRVGDYYGYTF	TGTGCCAGCAGCCAAGAGGGAGATGGCAGGGTAGGGGACTACTATGGCTACACCTTC
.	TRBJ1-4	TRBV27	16	CASSLSGGGFNEKLFF	TGTGCCAGCAGTTTATCCGGGGGAGGCTTTAATGAAAAACTGTTTTTT